Listed below are T cell receptor beta chains from one sample, sequenced in a study of control samples from healthy donors and cancer patients. Sequencing was performed with immunoSEQ multiplex PCR; in TCRdb, only in-frame clones are kept and a portion is missing. The sample lists over 110,000 clones; approximately 91% were seen once. The sample comprised blood. The receptors shown here come from a woman aged 25-40 years in good health. The CDR3 runs from the conserved cysteine through the conserved F or W. The order of the fields is D gene, V gene, J gene, clone size, CDR3 protein, CDR3 DNA. D genes are given only for firm matches. Expanded clones are given a class, and other clones once, few, many or no size at all.

D gene: .; V gene: TRBV5-1; J gene: TRBJ2-2; clone size: .; CDR3 protein: CASSLGGGDTGELFF; CDR3 DNA: TGCGCCAGCAGCTTGGGTGGAGGGGACACCGGGGAGCTGTTTTTT
D gene: .; V gene: TRBV24-1; J gene: TRBJ1-4; clone size: .; CDR3 protein: CATSDGGYEKLFF; CDR3 DNA: TGTGCCACCAGTGATGGCGGATATGAAAAACTGTTTTTT
D gene: .; V gene: TRBV14; J gene: TRBJ1-6; clone size: .; CDR3 protein: CASSQDPGLRPATKYNSPLHF; CDR3 DNA: TGTGCCAGCAGCCAAGATCCTGGACTTAGGCCAGCGACTAAGTATAATTCACCCCTCCACTTT
D gene: .; V gene: TRBV15; J gene: TRBJ2-7; clone size: .; CDR3 protein: CATSRDPGPDYEQYF; CDR3 DNA: TGTGCCACCAGCAGAGATCCAGGACCCGACTACGAGCAGTACTTC
D gene: .; V gene: TRBV5-5; J gene: TRBJ2-3; clone size: .; CDR3 protein: CASSSPDLGTDTQYF; CDR3 DNA: TGTGCCAGCAGTTCCCCAGACCTCGGCACAGATACGCAGTATTTT
D gene: .; V gene: TRBV5-1; J gene: TRBJ2-7; clone size: .; CDR3 protein: CASILEFSYEQYF; CDR3 DNA: TGCGCCAGCATTCTGGAGTTCTCCTACGAGCAGTACTTC
D gene: TRBD1; V gene: TRBV5-1; J gene: TRBJ2-2; clone size: .; CDR3 protein: CASSSGTGGSGELFF; CDR3 DNA: TGCGCCAGCAGCTCCGGGACAGGGGGATCCGGGGAGCTGTTTTTT
D gene: TRBD1; V gene: TRBV4-1; J gene: TRBJ1-3; clone size: once; CDR3 protein: CASSHGGGFGNTIYF; CDR3 DNA: TGCGCCAGCAGCCACGGAGGGGGCTTTGGAAACACCATATATTTT
D gene: TRBD1; V gene: TRBV28; J gene: TRBJ1-2; clone size: .; CDR3 protein: CASTLQGQGAKGYTF; CDR3 DNA: TGTGCCAGCACCCTCCAGGGACAGGGGGCAAAAGGCTACACCTTC
D gene: .; V gene: TRBV9; J gene: TRBJ1-1; clone size: .; CDR3 protein: CASSVLPGRENTEAFF; CDR3 DNA: TGTGCCAGCAGCGTATTACCGGGGAGGGAGAACACTGAAGCTTTCTTT
D gene: TRBD2; V gene: TRBV5-6; J gene: TRBJ2-1; clone size: .; CDR3 protein: CASSSLGLAGESSYNEQFF; CDR3 DNA: TGTGCCAGCAGCTCCCTCGGGCTAGCGGGAGAGAGCTCCTACAATGAGCAGTTCTTC
D gene: .; V gene: TRBV28; J gene: TRBJ1-2; clone size: .; CDR3 protein: CASANGGNYGYTF; CDR3 DNA: TGTGCCAGCGCCAACGGGGGCAACTATGGCTACACCTTC
D gene: .; V gene: TRBV19; J gene: TRBJ1-2; clone size: .; CDR3 protein: CASSIMTTGGYTF; CDR3 DNA: TGTGCCAGTAGTATTATGACGACGGGTGGCTACACCTTC
D gene: .; V gene: TRBV9; J gene: TRBJ2-3; clone size: .; CDR3 protein: CASSPRPNTDTQYF; CDR3 DNA: TGTGCCAGCAGCCCAAGGCCCAACACAGATACGCAGTATTTT
D gene: .; V gene: TRBV11-3; J gene: TRBJ2-1; clone size: .; CDR3 protein: CASSSGVRSYNEQFF; CDR3 DNA: TGTGCCAGCAGCTCCGGGGTACGCTCCTACAATGAGCAGTTCTTC
D gene: .; V gene: TRBV6-1; J gene: TRBJ1-5; clone size: few; CDR3 protein: CASSEPTHSNQPQHF; CDR3 DNA: TGTGCCAGCAGTGAGCCGACTCATAGCAATCAGCCCCAGCATTTT
D gene: TRBD1; V gene: TRBV12-5; J gene: TRBJ2-1; clone size: .; CDR3 protein: CASGWDRGDEQFF; CDR3 DNA: TGTGCTAGTGGTTGGGACAGGGGTGATGAGCAGTTCTTC
D gene: .; V gene: TRBV4-1; J gene: TRBJ2-7; clone size: .; CDR3 protein: CASSQDRSGLTYEQYF; CDR3 DNA: TGCGCCAGCAGCCAAGATCGATCAGGGCTCACCTACGAGCAGTACTTC
D gene: .; V gene: TRBV2; J gene: TRBJ1-5; clone size: .; CDR3 protein: CASKDGGNQPQHF; CDR3 DNA: TGTGCCAGCAAGGACGGCGGGAATCAGCCCCAGCATTTT
D gene: .; V gene: TRBV7-9; J gene: TRBJ2-5; clone size: .; CDR3 protein: CASSFVVQETQYF; CDR3 DNA: TGTGCCAGCAGCTTTGTCGTCCAAGAGACCCAGTACTTC
D gene: .; V gene: TRBV2; J gene: TRBJ1-5; clone size: .; CDR3 protein: CASSEGQGEQPQHF; CDR3 DNA: TGTGCCAGCAGTGAAGGGCAGGGTGAACAGCCCCAGCATTTT
D gene: .; V gene: TRBV5-6; J gene: TRBJ1-5; clone size: .; CDR3 protein: CASSFGRSNQPQHF; CDR3 DNA: TGTGCCAGCAGCTTTGGGCGTAGCAATCAGCCCCAGCATTTT
D gene: .; V gene: TRBV2; J gene: TRBJ2-7; clone size: .; CDR3 protein: CASSLPYEQYF; CDR3 DNA: TGTGCCAGCAGTCTCCCCTACGAGCAGTACTTC
D gene: .; V gene: TRBV6-5; J gene: TRBJ1-1; clone size: .; CDR3 protein: CASSYSRTGGTEAFF; CDR3 DNA: TGTGCCAGCAGCTACTCTAGGACTGGCGGGACTGAAGCTTTCTTT
D gene: TRBD1; V gene: TRBV5-1; J gene: TRBJ1-3; clone size: .; CDR3 protein: CASSGDSRSGNTIYF; CDR3 DNA: TGCGCCAGCAGCGGGGACAGTCGCTCTGGAAACACCATATATTTT
D gene: .; V gene: TRBV19; J gene: TRBJ1-2; clone size: .; CDR3 protein: CASRMTGNQEGYTF; CDR3 DNA: TGTGCCAGTAGGATGACTGGGAATCAAGAGGGCTACACCTTC
D gene: TRBD1; V gene: TRBV5-6; J gene: TRBJ1-3; clone size: .; CDR3 protein: CASSPGQGSGNTIYF; CDR3 DNA: TGTGCCAGCAGCCCGGGACAGGGCTCTGGAAACACCATATATTTT
D gene: .; V gene: TRBV9; J gene: TRBJ2-7; clone size: few; CDR3 protein: CASSVGSRGEQYF; CDR3 DNA: TGTGCCAGCAGCGTAGGTAGCCGAGGAGAGCAGTACTTC
D gene: TRBD1; V gene: TRBV5-1; J gene: TRBJ1-6; clone size: .; CDR3 protein: CASSLGEGASDSPLHF; CDR3 DNA: TGCGCCAGCAGCTTGGGGGAGGGGGCAAGTGATTCACCCCTCCACTTT
D gene: TRBD2; V gene: TRBV13; J gene: TRBJ2-7; clone size: once; CDR3 protein: CASRSSGLSYEQYF; CDR3 DNA: TGTGCCAGCAGGTCTAGCGGCCTTTCCTACGAGCAGTACTTC
D gene: .; V gene: TRBV3-1/TRBV3-2; J gene: TRBJ1-5; clone size: .; CDR3 protein: CASSQGVINQPQHF; CDR3 DNA: TGTGCCAGCAGCCAAGGGGTTATCAATCAGCCCCAGCATTTT
D gene: .; V gene: TRBV10-3; J gene: TRBJ1-4; clone size: .; CDR3 protein: CAISQAQNEKLFF; CDR3 DNA: TGTGCCATCAGCCAGGCACAGAATGAAAAACTGTTTTTT
D gene: TRBD1; V gene: TRBV29-1; J gene: TRBJ1-2; clone size: .; CDR3 protein: CSVSGGNYGYTF; CDR3 DNA: TGCAGCGTATCAGGGGGCAACTATGGCTACACCTTC
D gene: .; V gene: TRBV27; J gene: TRBJ1-1; clone size: .; CDR3 protein: CASGRDLVNRGTEAFF; CDR3 DNA: TGTGCCAGCGGGCGCGATTTAGTCAACCGGGGCACTGAAGCTTTCTTT
D gene: TRBD1; V gene: TRBV30; J gene: TRBJ1-2; clone size: .; CDR3 protein: CAWARQGMVGYTF; CDR3 DNA: TGTGCCTGGGCCCGACAGGGAATGGTCGGCTACACCTTC
D gene: TRBD1; V gene: TRBV9; J gene: TRBJ2-5; clone size: .; CDR3 protein: CASSLGRDSPPETQYF; CDR3 DNA: TGTGCCAGCAGCTTAGGCCGGGACAGCCCCCCGGAGACCCAGTACTTC
D gene: .; V gene: TRBV19; J gene: TRBJ1-5; clone size: .; CDR3 protein: CASSIGRHLTSNQPQHF; CDR3 DNA: TGTGCCAGTAGTATTGGCAGGCACTTGACGAGCAATCAGCCCCAGCATTTT
D gene: TRBD1; V gene: TRBV6-5; J gene: TRBJ1-2; clone size: .; CDR3 protein: CASTPTGGYGYTF; CDR3 DNA: TGTGCCAGCACCCCGACAGGGGGCTATGGCTACACCTTC
D gene: .; V gene: TRBV27; J gene: TRBJ2-7; clone size: .; CDR3 protein: CASSLSAALYEQYF; CDR3 DNA: TGTGCCAGCAGTTTGTCTGCGGCTCTATACGAGCAGTACTTC
D gene: TRBD1; V gene: TRBV7-2; J gene: TRBJ1-2; clone size: .; CDR3 protein: CASSLASGQPYGYTF; CDR3 DNA: TGTGCCAGCAGCTTAGCTTCGGGACAGCCCTATGGCTACACCTTC
D gene: .; V gene: TRBV6-2/TRBV6-3; J gene: TRBJ2-7; clone size: once; CDR3 protein: CASSSGPYEQYF; CDR3 DNA: TGTGCCAGCAGTTCTGGCCCCTACGAGCAGTACTTC
D gene: .; V gene: TRBV5-6; J gene: TRBJ2-5; clone size: .; CDR3 protein: CASSEGETQYF; CDR3 DNA: TGTGCCAGCAGCGAGGGGGAGACCCAGTACTTC
D gene: .; V gene: TRBV10-3; J gene: TRBJ2-1; clone size: .; CDR3 protein: CAISGGDWQFF; CDR3 DNA: TGTGCCATCAGTGGCGGGGACTGGCAGTTCTTC
D gene: .; V gene: TRBV19; J gene: TRBJ1-5; clone size: .; CDR3 protein: CASSIGYSNQPQHF; CDR3 DNA: TGTGCCAGTAGTATAGGCTATAGCAATCAGCCCCAGCATTTT
D gene: TRBD1; V gene: TRBV19; J gene: TRBJ1-1; clone size: .; CDR3 protein: CASSFRTGGDTEAFF; CDR3 DNA: TGTGCCAGTAGTTTCCGAACAGGGGGGGACACTGAAGCTTTCTTT
D gene: .; V gene: TRBV13; J gene: TRBJ1-1; clone size: .; CDR3 protein: CASSLDGRRAFF; CDR3 DNA: TGTGCCAGCAGCTTAGACGGAAGACGAGCTTTCTTT
D gene: .; V gene: TRBV11-2; J gene: TRBJ1-2; clone size: .; CDR3 protein: CASSLAGSLYGYTF; CDR3 DNA: TGTGCCAGCAGCTTAGCCGGGAGCCTCTATGGCTACACCTTC
D gene: TRBD1; V gene: TRBV2; J gene: TRBJ1-5; clone size: .; CDR3 protein: CASSPTGGNQPQHF; CDR3 DNA: TGTGCCAGCAGTCCCACAGGGGGCAATCAGCCCCAGCATTTT